The TCR beta chain described here comes from a study of blood T cell repertoires in COVID-19. CDR1 is MNHEY, CDR2 SVGAGI, per germline. V was trimmed by 5 bases and J by 4 bases, leaving 14 bases between them. This CDR3 has 14 residues. Produced via immunoSEQ multiplex PCR; TCRdb's table is partial and in-frame only. The sample lists about 260,000 clones; over 80% were seen once. The TCR sequence derives from a woman aged 40 to 50 with acute or convalescent COVID-19. Sequenced sample: peripheral blood. The chain couples TRBV6-5 to TRBJ1-2; D is unclear. CDR3 protein: CASSRTTEGYGYTF. The CDR3 bases are TGTGCCAGCAGTCGAACAACAGAAGGCTATGGCTACACCTTC.